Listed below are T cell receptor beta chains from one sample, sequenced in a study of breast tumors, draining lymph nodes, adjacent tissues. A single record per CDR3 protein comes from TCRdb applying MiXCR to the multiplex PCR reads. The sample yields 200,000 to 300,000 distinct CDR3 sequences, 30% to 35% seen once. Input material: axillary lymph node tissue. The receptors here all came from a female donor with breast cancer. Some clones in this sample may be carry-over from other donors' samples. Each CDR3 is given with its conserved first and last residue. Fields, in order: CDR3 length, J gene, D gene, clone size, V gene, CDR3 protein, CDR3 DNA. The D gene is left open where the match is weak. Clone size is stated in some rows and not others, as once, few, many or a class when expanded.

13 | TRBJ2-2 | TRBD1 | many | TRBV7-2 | CASSLTGAGELFF | TGTGCCAGCAGCTTGACAGGGGCCGGGGAGCTGTTTTTT
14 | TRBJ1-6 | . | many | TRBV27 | CASSFALRGSPLHF | TGTGCCAGCAGTTTCGCGCTTCGAGGTTCACCCCTCCACTTT
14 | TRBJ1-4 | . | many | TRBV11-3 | CASSPTPGGEKLFF | TGTGCCAGCAGCCCAACCCCAGGTGGTGAAAAACTGTTTTTT
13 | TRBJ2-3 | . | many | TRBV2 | CASTVAGTDTQYF | TGTGCCAGCACCGTGGCGGGCACAGATACGCAGTATTTT
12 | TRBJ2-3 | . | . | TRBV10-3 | CATKAGSGEQYF | TGTGCCACCAAGGCAGGGTCGGGTGAGCAGTATTTT
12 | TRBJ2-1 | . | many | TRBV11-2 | CASSLNDNEQFF | TGTGCCAGCAGCTTAAATGACAATGAGCAGTTCTTC
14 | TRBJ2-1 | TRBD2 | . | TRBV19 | CASQETSGHNKQFF | TGTGCCAGTCAGGAGACTAGCGGCCACAATAAGCAGTTCTTC
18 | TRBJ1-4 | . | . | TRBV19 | CASSTPTSGGRGNEKLFF | TGTGCCAGTAGTACTCCGACTAGCGGGGGGAGGGGCAATGAAAAACTGTTTTTT
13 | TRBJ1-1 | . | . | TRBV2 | CASSRIPGNEAFF | TGTGCCAGCAGCCGAATCCCGGGGAATGAAGCTTTCTTT
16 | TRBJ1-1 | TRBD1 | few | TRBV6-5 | CASSYLVTGVSTEAFF | TGTGCCAGCAGTTACCTAGTGACAGGGGTGTCCACTGAAGCTTTCTTT
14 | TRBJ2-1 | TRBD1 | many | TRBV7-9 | CASSNRDRVNEQFF | TGTGCCAGCAGCAACCGGGACAGGGTCAATGAGCAGTTCTTC
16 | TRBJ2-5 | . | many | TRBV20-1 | CSARNREQVVGETQYF | TGCAGTGCTAGAAACAGGGAGCAGGTTGTGGGAGAGACCCAGTACTTC
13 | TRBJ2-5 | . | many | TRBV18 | CASSPGRQETQYF | TGTGCCAGCTCACCAGGTCGACAAGAGACCCAGTACTTC
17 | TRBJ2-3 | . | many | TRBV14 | CASSQDRAGASTDTQYF | TGTGCCAGCAGCCAAGATCGGGCAGGGGCTAGCACAGATACGCAGTATTTT
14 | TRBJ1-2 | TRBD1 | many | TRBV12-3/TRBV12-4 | CASSPQGGHYGYTF | TGTGCCAGCAGTCCCCAGGGGGGCCACTATGGCTACACCTTC
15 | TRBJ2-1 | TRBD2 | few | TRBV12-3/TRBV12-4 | CASSFGGGPYNEQFF | TGTGCCAGCAGTTTCGGGGGGGGGCCCTACAATGAGCAGTTCTTC
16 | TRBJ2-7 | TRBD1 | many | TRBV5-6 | CASGLIPGTGYYEQYF | TGTGCCAGCGGACTCATCCCCGGGACAGGGTATTACGAGCAGTACTTC
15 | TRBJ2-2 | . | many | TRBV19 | CASSPTPPNTGELFF | TGTGCCAGTAGCCCAACCCCCCCGAACACCGGGGAGCTGTTTTTT
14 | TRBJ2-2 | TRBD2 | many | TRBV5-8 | CASSSGLDWGELFF | TGTGCCAGCAGCTCGGGACTAGATTGGGGGGAGCTGTTTTTT
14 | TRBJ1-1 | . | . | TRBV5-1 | CASSRDGMNTEAFF | TGCGCCAGCAGCCGGGACGGAATGAACACTGAAGCTTTCTTT
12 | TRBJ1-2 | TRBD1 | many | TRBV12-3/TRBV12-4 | CASSGQGYGYTF | TGTGCCAGCAGCGGACAGGGCTATGGCTACACCTTC
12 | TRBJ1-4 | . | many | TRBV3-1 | CASSQEGKKLFF | TGTGCCAGCAGCCAAGAAGGGAAAAAACTGTTTTTT
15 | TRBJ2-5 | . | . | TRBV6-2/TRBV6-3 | CASSYLDQEGETQYF | TGTGCCAGCAGTTACCTGGACCAGGAGGGAGAGACCCAGTACTTC
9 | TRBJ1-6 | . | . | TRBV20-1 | CSAERALHF | TGCAGTGCCGAGCGGGCTCTCCACTTT